A selection of T cell receptor beta chains follows, all from one sample in a study of blood T cells in healthy people across ages. From the 5' RACE reads, TCRdb called clonotypes with MiXCR, one entry per CDR3 protein. The table includes 1.5 million or so distinct CDR3 sequences, roughly two fifths detected once. Specimen: blood. The receptors were sampled from a woman aged 18-29 years in good health. Each CDR3 is given with its conserved first and last residue. The order of the fields is CDR3 DNA, CDR3 protein, J gene, D gene, clone size, V gene. A D gene is named only where the DNA matches it firmly. Rows may omit the clone size; those that give it use once, few, many or a size class.

cdr3_nt: TGTGCCAGCAGCTTAGAATCCCTCCGCCAGGATCAGCCCCAGCATTTT
cdr3_aa: CASSLESLRQDQPQHF
j_call: TRBJ1-5
d_call: -
clone_size: few
v_call: TRBV7-2

cdr3_nt: TGTGCCAGCAGCCAAGAATTTGCGGAGGGTACAGATACGCAGTATTTT
cdr3_aa: CASSQEFAEGTDTQYF
j_call: TRBJ2-3
d_call: -
clone_size: -
v_call: TRBV4-2

cdr3_nt: TGTGCCATCAGAAACCCGGTGGGGACAGGCAACAATGAGCAGTTCTTC
cdr3_aa: CAIRNPVGTGNNEQFF
j_call: TRBJ2-1
d_call: TRBD1
clone_size: -
v_call: TRBV10-3

cdr3_nt: TGTGCCAGCAGTAACGACAGGAGACATATCAGCTCCTACGAGCAGTACTTC
cdr3_aa: CASSNDRRHISSYEQYF
j_call: TRBJ2-7
d_call: -
clone_size: -
v_call: TRBV27

cdr3_nt: TGCAGTGCTAGGCCATCCTCCTGGGCGGATTCACCCCTCCACTTT
cdr3_aa: CSARPSSWADSPLHF
j_call: TRBJ1-6
d_call: -
clone_size: few
v_call: TRBV20-1

cdr3_nt: TGTGCCAGCAGTACCGGACAGGACTGCGGGCAGTACTTC
cdr3_aa: CASSTGQDCGQYF
j_call: TRBJ2-7
d_call: TRBD1
clone_size: -
v_call: TRBV2

cdr3_nt: TGTGCCATCAGTGCCGGGAGCGGGAGGGCCGACAATGAGCAGTTCTTC
cdr3_aa: CAISAGSGRADNEQFF
j_call: TRBJ2-1
d_call: TRBD2
clone_size: -
v_call: TRBV10-3

cdr3_nt: TGTGCCAGCAGCCCTCAGACAGGAGGGGGTGGCTACACCTTC
cdr3_aa: CASSPQTGGGGYTF
j_call: TRBJ1-2
d_call: -
clone_size: -
v_call: TRBV9

cdr3_nt: TGTGCCAGCAGTTCCACCGGACAGGGTGCCTACGAGCAGTACTTC
cdr3_aa: CASSSTGQGAYEQYF
j_call: TRBJ2-7
d_call: TRBD1
clone_size: few
v_call: TRBV6-5

cdr3_nt: TGCAGCGTTGAGGAGTCGGACGGGGGAGACAATGAGCAGTTCTTC
cdr3_aa: CSVEESDGGDNEQFF
j_call: TRBJ2-1
d_call: -
clone_size: -
v_call: TRBV29-1

cdr3_nt: TGTGCCAGCAGCTTAGGGCGGACAGGGGGTTTCTATGGCTACACCTTC
cdr3_aa: CASSLGRTGGFYGYTF
j_call: TRBJ1-2
d_call: TRBD1
clone_size: -
v_call: TRBV7-8

cdr3_nt: TGTGCCACCAGCAGCATTCGGACTAGCGGATACCAAGAGACCCAGTACTTC
cdr3_aa: CATSSIRTSGYQETQYF
j_call: TRBJ2-5
d_call: TRBD2
clone_size: -
v_call: TRBV15

cdr3_nt: TGTGCCAGCAGTTTCTCCCCCGACTCTGGAAACACCATATATTTT
cdr3_aa: CASSFSPDSGNTIYF
j_call: TRBJ1-3
d_call: -
clone_size: -
v_call: TRBV12-3/TRBV12-4

cdr3_nt: TGCGCCAGCAGCCCCTGGAGGGGACCCACAGATACGCAGTATTTT
cdr3_aa: CASSPWRGPTDTQYF
j_call: TRBJ2-3
d_call: -
clone_size: -
v_call: TRBV4-1

cdr3_nt: TGTGCCAGCAGTAACACCGACCGCACAGATACGCAGTATTTT
cdr3_aa: CASSNTDRTDTQYF
j_call: TRBJ2-3
d_call: -
clone_size: few
v_call: TRBV6-6

cdr3_nt: TGTGCCAGCAGTTACGTGAATCGGCAAGAGACCCAGTACTTC
cdr3_aa: CASSYVNRQETQYF
j_call: TRBJ2-5
d_call: -
clone_size: -
v_call: TRBV6-2/TRBV6-3

cdr3_nt: TGTGCCAGCAGCTTAGTTGGGACCCTTAATGAAAAACTGTTTTTT
cdr3_aa: CASSLVGTLNEKLFF
j_call: TRBJ1-4
d_call: -
clone_size: few
v_call: TRBV7-2

cdr3_nt: TGTGCCAGCAGTTTCTCCGGACTAGCGGCCCCCCGGGATACGCAGTATTTT
cdr3_aa: CASSFSGLAAPRDTQYF
j_call: TRBJ2-3
d_call: TRBD2
clone_size: few
v_call: TRBV28

cdr3_nt: TGTGCCAGCAGCTTAAGATCCAACGAGCAGTACTTC
cdr3_aa: CASSLRSNEQYF
j_call: TRBJ2-7
d_call: -
clone_size: -
v_call: TRBV7-2

cdr3_nt: TGTGCCAGCAGCCAAGATGCCCAGGCTTACAATGAGCAGTTCTTC
cdr3_aa: CASSQDAQAYNEQFF
j_call: TRBJ2-1
d_call: -
clone_size: -
v_call: TRBV3-1

cdr3_nt: TGTGCCAGCAGTCTAAAGGGGGTTTATAGCAATCAGCCCCAGCATTTT
cdr3_aa: CASSLKGVYSNQPQHF
j_call: TRBJ1-5
d_call: -
clone_size: -
v_call: TRBV28

cdr3_nt: TGTGCCAGCAGGGCCGGGGACAGGGGCGCCCAAAGGAATCAGCCCCAGCATTTT
cdr3_aa: CASRAGDRGAQRNQPQHF
j_call: TRBJ1-5
d_call: TRBD1
clone_size: -
v_call: TRBV28

cdr3_nt: TGTGCCAGCAGCCAAGAACGCGTGGAGGGCACAGATACGCAGTATTTT
cdr3_aa: CASSQERVEGTDTQYF
j_call: TRBJ2-3
d_call: -
clone_size: -
v_call: TRBV14

cdr3_nt: TGCGCCAGCAGCCAAGGACGTGGGGCGGTCGGGGAGCTGTTTTTT
cdr3_aa: CASSQGRGAVGELFF
j_call: TRBJ2-2
d_call: -
clone_size: -
v_call: TRBV4-1

cdr3_nt: TGTGCCAGCAGCCGGGGGGAGAGTATTGAGCAGTTCTTC
cdr3_aa: CASSRGESIEQFF
j_call: TRBJ2-1
d_call: -
clone_size: few
v_call: TRBV4-2

cdr3_nt: TGTGCCAGCAGTCGTACTAGCGGGAGTGGTACGCAGTATTTT
cdr3_aa: CASSRTSGSGTQYF
j_call: TRBJ2-3
d_call: TRBD2
clone_size: -
v_call: TRBV28

cdr3_nt: TGTGCCAGCAGTTTAACAGCCAAAAACATTCAGTACTTC
cdr3_aa: CASSLTAKNIQYF
j_call: TRBJ2-4
d_call: -
clone_size: many
v_call: TRBV27

cdr3_nt: TGCGCCAGCAGCCGCGGACAGGCTACAGATGCGCAGTATTTT
cdr3_aa: CASSRGQATDAQYF
j_call: TRBJ2-3
d_call: TRBD1
clone_size: -
v_call: TRBV5-1

cdr3_nt: TGCAGTGCTTTACAAGCGGGGCGCACAGATACGCAGTATTTT
cdr3_aa: CSALQAGRTDTQYF
j_call: TRBJ2-3
d_call: TRBD2
clone_size: -
v_call: TRBV20-1

cdr3_nt: TGTGCCAGCAACTCGCCTCTTAGCGGGGGGTTCACAGATACGCAGTATTTT
cdr3_aa: CASNSPLSGGFTDTQYF
j_call: TRBJ2-3
d_call: TRBD2
clone_size: -
v_call: TRBV5-6

cdr3_nt: TGTGCCAGCAGTTACTCGAAGGGCCGATTTATGAACACTGAAGCTTTCTTT
cdr3_aa: CASSYSKGRFMNTEAFF
j_call: TRBJ1-1
d_call: -
clone_size: -
v_call: TRBV6-5

cdr3_nt: TGCAGCGTTGGAGGGGGTCAGGGCTATGGCTACACCTTC
cdr3_aa: CSVGGGQGYGYTF
j_call: TRBJ1-2
d_call: -
clone_size: -
v_call: TRBV29-1

cdr3_nt: TGTGCCAGCAGTTCGACCGGGACAGGGGGCTTCGATGAGCAGTTCTTC
cdr3_aa: CASSSTGTGGFDEQFF
j_call: TRBJ2-1
d_call: TRBD1
clone_size: -
v_call: TRBV28

cdr3_nt: TGCAGTGCTGGGCTAGCGGGGGGGCGATATGAGCAGTTCTTC
cdr3_aa: CSAGLAGGRYEQFF
j_call: TRBJ2-1
d_call: TRBD2
clone_size: -
v_call: TRBV20-1

cdr3_nt: TGTGCCATCAGCTCCAAACAAAACTACGAGCAGTACTTC
cdr3_aa: CAISSKQNYEQYF
j_call: TRBJ2-7
d_call: -
clone_size: -
v_call: TRBV7-9

cdr3_nt: TGCACCAGCAGCCGCACTACGGACAGGTGGGCCAAAAACATTCAGTACTTC
cdr3_aa: CTSSRTTDRWAKNIQYF
j_call: TRBJ2-4
d_call: TRBD1
clone_size: -
v_call: TRBV4-1

cdr3_nt: TGTGCCAGCAGCGTACGGGACACATACAACAATGAGCAGTTCTTC
cdr3_aa: CASSVRDTYNNEQFF
j_call: TRBJ2-1
d_call: -
clone_size: -
v_call: TRBV9

cdr3_nt: TGCAGCGTTTTAGTTCGCGAGACCCAGTACTTC
cdr3_aa: CSVLVRETQYF
j_call: TRBJ2-5
d_call: -
clone_size: few
v_call: TRBV29-1

cdr3_nt: TGTGCCAGCAGGGAGACAGGGGCCACGCCAGAGCAGTACTTC
cdr3_aa: CASRETGATPEQYF
j_call: TRBJ2-5
d_call: TRBD1
clone_size: -
v_call: TRBV12-3/TRBV12-4

cdr3_nt: TGTGCCAGCAGCTTAGTTGGCGGGGAGCTGTTTTTT
cdr3_aa: CASSLVGGELFF
j_call: TRBJ2-2
d_call: -
clone_size: few
v_call: TRBV11-2

cdr3_nt: TGTGCCAGCTCACCAGCTCTGAGCTCCTACAATGAGCAGTTCTTC
cdr3_aa: CASSPALSSYNEQFF
j_call: TRBJ2-1
d_call: -
clone_size: few
v_call: TRBV18

cdr3_nt: TGTGCCATTGGCTTCCTATTGGTCTATGGCTACACCTTC
cdr3_aa: CAIGFLLVYGYTF
j_call: TRBJ1-2
d_call: -
clone_size: few
v_call: TRBV27

cdr3_nt: TGCGCCAGCAGTCCTGGACAGGCCCTGGTCGAGCAGTACTTC
cdr3_aa: CASSPGQALVEQYF
j_call: TRBJ2-7
d_call: TRBD1
clone_size: -
v_call: TRBV5-1

cdr3_nt: TGTGCCAGCAGTGGGCAGGCGGAGACCCAGTACTTC
cdr3_aa: CASSGQAETQYF
j_call: TRBJ2-5
d_call: -
clone_size: few
v_call: TRBV2

cdr3_nt: TGTGCCAGCAGCTTAGAGATCCCCATGACTGGATACGAGCAGTACTTC
cdr3_aa: CASSLEIPMTGYEQYF
j_call: TRBJ2-7
d_call: -
clone_size: -
v_call: TRBV11-2

cdr3_nt: TGTGCCACCAGTGACGGGCAGGGCAGCACAGATACGCAGTATTTT
cdr3_aa: CATSDGQGSTDTQYF
j_call: TRBJ2-3
d_call: -
clone_size: few
v_call: TRBV24-1

cdr3_nt: TGTGCCAGCAGCCGGGGGCAGACAGGAGACTATGGCTACACCTTC
cdr3_aa: CASSRGQTGDYGYTF
j_call: TRBJ1-2
d_call: -
clone_size: -
v_call: TRBV3-1

cdr3_nt: TGTGCCAGCAGTGGTACTAGCGGACCGGACTACGAGCAGTACTTC
cdr3_aa: CASSGTSGPDYEQYF
j_call: TRBJ2-7
d_call: TRBD2
clone_size: few
v_call: TRBV2

cdr3_nt: TGTGCCAGCTCACCAGACAGTTCTAATTCACCCCTCCACTTT
cdr3_aa: CASSPDSSNSPLHF
j_call: TRBJ1-6
d_call: -
clone_size: -
v_call: TRBV18

cdr3_nt: TGTGCCAGCAGCTTGTATAGAGGGACAAGACAATTCTACTATGGCTACACCTTC
cdr3_aa: CASSLYRGTRQFYYGYTF
j_call: TRBJ1-2
d_call: -
clone_size: -
v_call: TRBV5-6

cdr3_nt: TGCGCCAGCAAAGAGTGGTGGAGACGGAATCAAGATACGCAGTATTTT
cdr3_aa: CASKEWWRRNQDTQYF
j_call: TRBJ2-3
d_call: -
clone_size: once
v_call: TRBV6-2/TRBV6-3

cdr3_nt: TGTGCCAGTAGTATAGGGCGCGGACTCAATCAGCCCCAGCATTTT
cdr3_aa: CASSIGRGLNQPQHF
j_call: TRBJ1-5
d_call: -
clone_size: -
v_call: TRBV19

cdr3_nt: TGCAGCGTGGCCGGGCCCCCGGATGAGCAGTTCTTC
cdr3_aa: CSVAGPPDEQFF
j_call: TRBJ2-1
d_call: -
clone_size: many
v_call: TRBV29-1

cdr3_nt: TGTGCCAGCAGCTTGGGACAGATCGGTTCACCCCTCCACTTT
cdr3_aa: CASSLGQIGSPLHF
j_call: TRBJ1-6
d_call: TRBD1
clone_size: -
v_call: TRBV6-1

cdr3_nt: TGTGCCAGCAGCTTAGAATGGACAGTAAATTCACCCCTCCACTTT
cdr3_aa: CASSLEWTVNSPLHF
j_call: TRBJ1-6
d_call: -
clone_size: few
v_call: TRBV7-2

cdr3_nt: TGCGCCAGCAGCTCGGGACTAACCCGTGCTAAGACCGGGGAGCTGTTTTTT
cdr3_aa: CASSSGLTRAKTGELFF
j_call: TRBJ2-2
d_call: TRBD2
clone_size: -
v_call: TRBV5-1

cdr3_nt: TGTGCCAGCAGTTACCGGGACAGCTATAATTCACCCCTCCACTTT
cdr3_aa: CASSYRDSYNSPLHF
j_call: TRBJ1-6
d_call: TRBD1
clone_size: -
v_call: TRBV6-2/TRBV6-3

cdr3_nt: TGTGCCAGCAGTTTGGTGGGAGTGGGAAATGAGCAGTACTTC
cdr3_aa: CASSLVGVGNEQYF
j_call: TRBJ2-7
d_call: -
clone_size: -
v_call: TRBV12-3/TRBV12-4

cdr3_nt: TGTGCCAGCAGCTTACTGCGGAGCCGAGAGACCCAGTACTTC
cdr3_aa: CASSLLRSRETQYF
j_call: TRBJ2-5
d_call: -
clone_size: -
v_call: TRBV7-2